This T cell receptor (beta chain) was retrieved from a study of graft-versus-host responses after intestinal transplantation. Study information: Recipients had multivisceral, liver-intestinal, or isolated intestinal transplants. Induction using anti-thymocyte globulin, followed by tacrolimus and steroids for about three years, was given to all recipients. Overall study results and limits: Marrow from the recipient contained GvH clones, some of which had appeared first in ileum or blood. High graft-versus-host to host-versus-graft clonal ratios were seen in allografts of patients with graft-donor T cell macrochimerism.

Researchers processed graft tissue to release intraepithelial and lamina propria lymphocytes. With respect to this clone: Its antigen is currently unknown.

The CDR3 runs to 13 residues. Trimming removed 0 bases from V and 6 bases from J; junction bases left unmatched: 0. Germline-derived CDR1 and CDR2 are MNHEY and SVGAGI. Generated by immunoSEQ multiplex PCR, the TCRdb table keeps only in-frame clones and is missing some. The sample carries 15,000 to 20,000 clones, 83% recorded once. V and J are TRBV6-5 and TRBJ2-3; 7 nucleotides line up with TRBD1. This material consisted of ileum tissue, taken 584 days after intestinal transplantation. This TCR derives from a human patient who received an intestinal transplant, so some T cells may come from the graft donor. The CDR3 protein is CASSYSTGDTQYF. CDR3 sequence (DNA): TGTGCCAGCAGTTACTCGACAGGGGATACGCAGTATTTT.